One and the same sample provided the 12 T cell receptor beta chains below, sequenced in a study of tumor-infiltrating lymphocytes in primary liver carcinoma. Scientists recovered RNA and DNA together from approximately 20-30 mg of unsorted bulk tissue. With around 520 ng total RNA as template and a constant-region primer, TCR beta cDNA was made. Three nested multiplex PCR rounds of slightly modified ARM-PCR generated TCR beta libraries. Primers for the first two PCR rounds were TRBV1-TRBV30 forward primers and a C-beta reverse primer (around 10 cycles per round). TCRdb independently ran MiXCR on the multiplex PCR reads; one entry per CDR3 protein. In the table there are tens of thousands of distinct CDR3 sequences, around 70% of which are singletons. Sequencing was carried out using liver tumor tissue from sampling region 1. Documented subset: tumor region T1, superior pole. Receptor source: a man between 35 and 55 years old with primary liver carcinoma and hepatitis B virus infection.

As concerns this clonotype: A much larger clone lies a single base off, so this may be a read error. This chain connects TRBV4-2 to TRBJ2-7; D is possibly TRBD2 (5 bases). This CDR3 is built from 17 residues. Germline lookup yields CDR1 LGHNA and CDR2 YNFKEQ. The CDR3 DNA sequence: TGTCCCAGCAGCCAAATGACTGCGGGCCGATTCTCCTACGAGCAGTACTTC. Protein: CPSSQMTAGRFSYEQYF.

This clonotype was counted at least ten times. This rearrangement joins TRBV10-3 to TRBJ1-2, with 8 bases identical to TRBD1. CDR3 length: 14 amino acids. CDR1 is ENHRY and CDR2 is SYGVKD in the germline V gene. V shed 2 bases and J 7 bases; nucleotides not matched to a gene: 6. The CDR3 bases are TGTGCCATCAGTGAGATGTCAGGGGGCTTTGGCTACACCTTC. This gives the protein CAISEMSGGFGYTF.

About this clonotype itself: It may be a read error: a sequence one base away is much more abundant. The rearrangement joins TRBV28 to TRBJ2-3; the D call may be TRBD1 or TRBD2 (5 bases each). This CDR3 is 13 amino acids long. Germline CDR1 is MDHEN and CDR2 is SYDVKM. The CDR3 DNA reads as TGTGCCAGCAGTTTTATGAGGGGAGATACGCTGTATTTT. As protein: CASSFMRGDTLYF.

On this clonotype itself: One junction end disagrees with the germline gene, perhaps due to a read error. V and J are TRBV29-1 and TRBJ1-2, with 8 bases fitting TRBD1. The CDR3 runs to 15 residues. The germline gives CDR1 SQVTM, CDR2 ANQGSEA. The CDR3 nucleotides are TGCAGCGTAACACTGAACAGGGGGTATAACCATGGCTACACCTTC. Translated, it gives CSVTLNRGYNHGYTF.

This clonotype showed up just once. The CDR3 end shows no conserved phenylalanine or tryptophan, and so a read error is likely. The gene calls are TRBV29-1 and TRBJ1-1, with D tentatively TRBD1 (5 bases). This CDR3 has 13 residues. Per germline, CDR1 SQVTM and CDR2 ANQGSEA. V lost 6 bases and J lost 5, with 16 bases in between. The CDR3 region has the DNA TGCAGCGTCACTACAGGTGAGGGTACTGAAGCTTTCCTT. Its protein is CSVTTGEGTEAFL.

Many counts were recorded for this clonotype. The V call is TRBV5-6, the J call TRBJ1-5; 9 bases agree with TRBD1. From germline, CDR1 is SGHDT and CDR2 YYEEEE. V trimming: 3 bases; J trimming: 5 bases; junction bases outside the gene matches: 9. The CDR3 spans 16 residues. In DNA form, the CDR3 reads TGTGCCAGCAGCTACGCTGGGACAGGGACGGATCAGCCCCAGCATTTT. It yields the protein CASSYAGTGTDQPQHF.

Concerning this clonotype: A junction end diverges from the germline sequence, so it may reflect a read error. The chain combines TRBV19 with TRBJ2-1; 13 nucleotides align to TRBD2. The CDR3 contains 15 residues. Germline V lookup: CDR1 LNHDA, CDR2 SQIVND (reference sequence). The CDR3 spells CASRLAGGPNNELFF. Written as DNA, the CDR3 is TGTGCCAGTAGACTAGCGGGAGGGCCTAACAATGAGCTGTTCTTC.

This clonotype was detected many times. The chain joins TRBV10-3 to TRBJ1-3; D is possibly TRBD1 (6 bases). CDR3 length: 15 residues. Germline values: CDR1 ENHRY, CDR2 SYGVKD. The ends were cut back, 10 bases at V and 3 bases at J, with 19 bases in the middle. In DNA form, the CDR3 reads TGTGCCACCCGGGACACCCAAAGTGTTGGAAACACCATATATTTT. As protein: CATRDTQSVGNTIYF.

Comment on this clonotype: Given the absence of the conserved phenylalanine or tryptophan at the CDR3 end, a read error is likely. The chain links TRBV11-2 to TRBJ2-7, with D unclear. The germline V gene encodes CDR1 SGHAT and CDR2 FQNNGV. This CDR3 region has 14 residues. This chain's CDR3 is CVSSLAEGLNEQYL. The CDR3 nucleotides are TGTGTCAGCAGCTTAGCTGAAGGCCTAAACGAGCAGTACCTC.

This clonotype was found many times. The V gene is TRBV6-1, the J gene TRBJ1-1, with D possibly TRBD1 on 6 matching bases. The germline gives CDR1 MNHNS, CDR2 SASEGT. V was shortened by 5 bases and J by 7 bases, with 14 bases between the two germline ends. This CDR3 comprises 13 residues. The CDR3, as DNA: TGTGCCAGCAGTCCTCCAGGACAGCTTGAAGCTTTCTTT. Protein sequence: CASSPPGQLEAFF.

Concerning this clonotype: Relative to the germline gene, one junction end is altered; a read error may explain this. This rearrangement joins TRBV5-5 to TRBJ2-3; 7 nucleotides match TRBD1. Per germline, CDR1 SGHKS and CDR2 YYEKEE (reference sequence). The CDR3 runs 16 residues. The CDR3 sequence is CVSSYPIGGYADTQYF. The CDR3 nucleotides are TGTGTCAGCAGTTACCCGATAGGGGGCTACGCAGATACGCAGTATTTT.

On this clonotype itself: Germline and junction disagree at one end, which may indicate a read error. V usage is TRBV6-5 and J usage is TRBJ2-7; tentatively, D is TRBD2 (6 bases). Germline CDR1 and CDR2: MNHEY and SVGAGI. The CDR3 runs to 15 residues. CDR3 nucleotides: TGTGTCAGCAGTTACGCGCGGGACTCCCACTACGAGCAATACTTC. Protein product: CVSSYARDSHYEQYF.